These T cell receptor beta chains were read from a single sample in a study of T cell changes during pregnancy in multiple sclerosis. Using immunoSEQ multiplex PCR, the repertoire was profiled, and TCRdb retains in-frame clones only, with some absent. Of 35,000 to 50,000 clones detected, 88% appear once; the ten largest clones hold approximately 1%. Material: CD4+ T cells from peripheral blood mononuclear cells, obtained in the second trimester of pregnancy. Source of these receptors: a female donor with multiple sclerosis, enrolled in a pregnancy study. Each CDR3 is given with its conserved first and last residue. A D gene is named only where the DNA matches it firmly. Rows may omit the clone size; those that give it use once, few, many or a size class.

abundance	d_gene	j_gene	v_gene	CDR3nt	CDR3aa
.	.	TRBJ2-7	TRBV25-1	TGTGCCAGCAGTCAGACCGGGTTCAGCTCCTACGAGCAGTACTTC	CASSQTGFSSYEQYF
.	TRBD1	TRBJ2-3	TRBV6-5	TGTGCCAGCAGTGTAGAACAGGGGTTTGGGAATACGCAGTATTTT	CASSVEQGFGNTQYF
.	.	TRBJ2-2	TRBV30	TGTGCCTGGAGTGTACTTTCGAACCCCGGGGAGCTGTTTTTT	CAWSVLSNPGELFF
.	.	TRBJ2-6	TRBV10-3	TGTGCCATTCCGAGGAGTCCAACCTCTGGGGCCAACGTCCTGACTTTC	CAIPRSPTSGANVLTF
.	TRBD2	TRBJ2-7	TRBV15	TGTGCCACCAGCAGAGATGGACTAGCGGGAGGTTCAACCTACGAGCAGTACTTC	CATSRDGLAGGSTYEQYF
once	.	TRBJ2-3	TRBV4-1	TGCGCCAGCAGCCAAGATATGGGCGGGGTCACAGATACGCAGTATTTT	CASSQDMGGVTDTQYF
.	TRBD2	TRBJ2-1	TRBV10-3	TGTGCCATCAGTGCTAGCGGGGGGGTCAATGAGCAGTTCTTC	CAISASGGVNEQFF
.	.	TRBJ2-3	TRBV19	TGTGCCAGTAGTCTCCGGACTAGCACAGATACGCAGTATTTT	CASSLRTSTDTQYF
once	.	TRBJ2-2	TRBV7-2	TGTGCCAGCAGCTTAGTGATTAGTTGGGGGGAGCTGTTTTTT	CASSLVISWGELFF
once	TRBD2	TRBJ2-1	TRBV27	TGTGCCAGCAGTTTATTGTCTAGCGGGAGGGCCGCCGAGCAGTTCTTC	CASSLLSSGRAAEQFF
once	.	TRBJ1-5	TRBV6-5	TGTGCCAGCAAAAAGGGGAGCAATCAGCCCCAGCATTTT	CASKKGSNQPQHF
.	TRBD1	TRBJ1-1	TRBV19	TGTGCCAGTAGTTTACAGGGGGCTGGTGAAGCTTTCTTT	CASSLQGAGEAFF
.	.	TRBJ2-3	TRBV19	TGTGCCAGTAGTCCGGGATTCACAGATACGCAGTATTTT	CASSPGFTDTQYF
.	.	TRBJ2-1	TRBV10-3	TGTGCCATCAGTGAGCCGAGGGGGGGGCCTGGAGATGAGCAGTTCTTC	CAISEPRGGPGDEQFF
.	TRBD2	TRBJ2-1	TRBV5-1	TGCGCCAGCAGCTCTACACTAGCGGGAAGAGGGCACAATGAGCAGTTCTTC	CASSSTLAGRGHNEQFF
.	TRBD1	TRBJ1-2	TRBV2	TGTGCCAGCAGTGAACGCCAGTGGACAGGGACTTCTAACTATGGCTACACCTTC	CASSERQWTGTSNYGYTF
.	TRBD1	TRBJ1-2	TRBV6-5	TGTGCCAGCAGTCCGGGACAGCTGAACTATGGCTACACCTTC	CASSPGQLNYGYTF
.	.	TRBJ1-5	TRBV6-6	TGTGCCAGCAGTTACCCCCAGGGTCCCCAGCATTTT	CASSYPQGPQHF
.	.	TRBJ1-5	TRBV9	TGTGCCAGCAGCGTGGGTACAGCCGAAAATCAGCCCCAGCATTTT	CASSVGTAENQPQHF
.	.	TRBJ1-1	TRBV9	TGTGCCAGCAGCGTAGAGGCCAGCCTCCTAGGTGGTGAAGCTTTCTTT	CASSVEASLLGGEAFF
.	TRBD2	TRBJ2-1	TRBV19	TGTGCCAGTAGTGGGGGTAGACTAGCGGGAGGTACCAATGAGCAGTTCTTC	CASSGGRLAGGTNEQFF
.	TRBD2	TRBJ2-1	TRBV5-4	TGTGCCAGCAGCCCCCGGGAAAAGCGGGAGGGACATTACAATGAGCAGTTCTTC	CASSPREKREGHYNEQFF
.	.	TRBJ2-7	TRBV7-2	TGTGCCAGCAGTGTTCGTAGCGGAGACGCCCCCTCCTACGAGCAGTACTTC	CASSVRSGDAPSYEQYF
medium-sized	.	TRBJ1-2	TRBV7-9	TGTGCCAGCAGCTTAGCAGGAGCAGACGGCTACACCTTC	CASSLAGADGYTF
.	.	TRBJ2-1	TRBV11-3	TGTGCCAGCAGCTCGGGACTTTACAATGAGCAGTTCTTC	CASSSGLYNEQFF
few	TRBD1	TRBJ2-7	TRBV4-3	TGCGCCAGCAGCCAGCTACCAACCGGACAGGGGGCCGACGAGCAGTACTTC	CASSQLPTGQGADEQYF
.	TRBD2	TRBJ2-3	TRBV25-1	TGTGCCAGCAGTCTCAATAGCGGGATTGGGACAGATACGCAGTATTTT	CASSLNSGIGTDTQYF
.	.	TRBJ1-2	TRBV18	TGTGCCAGCTCAGCGTCCGACTATGGCTACACCTTC	CASSASDYGYTF
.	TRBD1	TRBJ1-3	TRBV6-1	TGTGCCAGCAGTGAAAGGGACAGGGGTGGAAACACCATATATTTT	CASSERDRGGNTIYF
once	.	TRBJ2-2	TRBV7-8	TGTGCCAGCAGCCCGTCGGGGGAGCTGTTTTTT	CASSPSGELFF
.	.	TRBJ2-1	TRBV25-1	TGTGCCAGCAGCCGACTAAGCTCCTACAATGAGCAGTTCTTC	CASSRLSSYNEQFF
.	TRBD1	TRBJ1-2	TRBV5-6	TGTGCCAGCAGCCGGGACAGGTGGCCCTATGGCTACACCTTC	CASSRDRWPYGYTF
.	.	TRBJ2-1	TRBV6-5	TGTGCCAGCACCCCCGGGGTAGCTGGTAATGAGCAGTTCTTC	CASTPGVAGNEQFF
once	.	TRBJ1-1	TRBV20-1	TGCAGTGGCTCTGGGGCGACTGAAGCTTTCTTT	CSGSGATEAFF
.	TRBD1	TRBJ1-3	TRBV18	TGTGCCAGCTCACCACTCCGACAGGGTAGCTCTGGAAACACCATATATTTT	CASSPLRQGSSGNTIYF
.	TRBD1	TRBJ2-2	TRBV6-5	TGTGCCAGCAGTTACCGAAGGACAGGGGTAGACGGGGAGCTGTTTTTT	CASSYRRTGVDGELFF
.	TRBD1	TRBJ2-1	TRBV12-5	TGTGCTAGTGGTTTGGTAACTGGGACAGGGACACACAATGAGCAGTTCTTC	CASGLVTGTGTHNEQFF
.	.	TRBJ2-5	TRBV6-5	TGTGCCAGCAGCCCCACGGGCCAAGAGACCCAGTACTTC	CASSPTGQETQYF
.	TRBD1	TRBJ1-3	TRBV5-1	TGCGCCAGCAGCTTGGAGACAGGGGCGTCGGGAAACACCATATATTTT	CASSLETGASGNTIYF